This TCR beta chain originates from a study of vaccination and CD4 T cells after COVID-19. Treatment denoted: approximately 9-day PBMC culture with coronavirus spike peptide pools or control peptides (ViraFEST assay). Samples of CD4+ T cells were obtained from the unexposed donor before the COVID-19 pandemic (2011-2018). This clonotype came up a few times. What it recognizes is unknown. The Oncomine TCR Beta short-read assay sequenced DNA from cultured CD4+ T cells. Genomic DNA was drawn out of CD4+ T cells grown in culture. One entry per CDR3 protein results from TCRdb running MiXCR on the PCR reads. The repertoire holds 9,500 or so distinct CDR3 sequences, with 30% to 35% as singletons. Germline values: CDR1 SGHTA, CDR2 FQGTGA. The V end was cut by 6 bases, the J end by 6 bases, with 14 bases between. CDR3 size: 13 residues.

The rearrangement links TRBV7-3 to TRBJ1-1, with a weak D call TRBD1 (6 bases). Sequencing was done on a sample of CD4+ T cells from blood, cultured in vitro. The origin of this receptor is a human donor in good health. CDR3 sequence reads: CASRPDRLSEAFF. The CDR3 nucleotides read TGTGCCAGCAGACCTGACAGGCTTTCTGAAGCTTTCTTT.